This entry lists 21 T cell receptor beta chains sequenced from one sample in a study of T cell responses to AZD1222 COVID-19 vaccine. Generated by immunoSEQ multiplex PCR, the TCRdb table keeps only in-frame clones and is missing some. The data hold approximately 180,000 clones, with just over 90% observed a single time. The input for sequencing was peripheral blood, taken on day 0 of AZD1222 vaccination. These receptors were obtained from an adult in good health.

The V call is TRBV7-7, the J call TRBJ2-1; maybe TRBD2 (5 bases). There are 15 residues in the CDR3. Trimming removed 1 base from V and 7 bases from J, with 14 bases in between. Germline V gene lookup returns CDR1 SSHAT and CDR2 FNYEAQ (reference sequence). The CDR3 sequence: CASSLGGGGSNEQFF. The CDR3 DNA follows: TGTGCCAGCAGCTTAGGCGGAGGAGGTTCTAATGAGCAGTTCTTC.

This chain joins TRBV3-1 (or the pseudogene TRBV3-2) and TRBJ2-5; 11 nucleotides line up with TRBD2. This CDR3 region has 17 residues. CDR1 and CDR2 (germline): LGHDT, YNNKEL (reference sequence). V lost 4 bases and J lost 4; bases outside the gene matches: 11. The CDR3 nucleotides are TGTGCCAGCAGCCGGGCCCTTAGCGGGAGGGCCGTAGAGACCCAGTACTTC. This codes for CASSRALSGRAVETQYF.

V gene TRBV5-1 combines with J gene TRBJ2-2; TRBD1 matches 7 bases. V lost 5 bases to trimming and J lost 5 bases; unmatched junction nucleotides: 6. This CDR3 contains 14 residues. The germline gives CDR1 SGHRS, CDR2 YFSETQ. CDR3 DNA sequence: TGCGCCAGCAGTGAGGGGGCGATTACCGGGGAGCTGTTTTTT. Translation gives CASSEGAITGELFF.

The rearrangement joins TRBV7-2 to TRBJ2-5, with unresolved D. Trimming shortened V by 3 bases and J by 1 base, and 9 bases separated the two germline ends. Germline V gene data show CDR1 as SGHTA and CDR2 as FQGNSA. This CDR3 has 14 residues. The DNA of the CDR3 is TGTGCCAGCAGCTTTCAACTATTCCAAGAGACCCAGTACTTC. Protein sequence: CASSFQLFQETQYF.

This chain links TRBV5-6 with TRBJ1-5; 7 nucleotides agree with TRBD1. The CDR3 is made up of 17 amino acids. The ends lost 1 base at V and 0 bases at J; junction bases unmatched: 7. Germline CDR1 and CDR2: SGHDT and YYEEEE. The DNA of the CDR3 is TGTGCCAGCAGCTTGACACAGGGGCGGTATAGCAATCAGCCCCAGCATTTT. Amino acids: CASSLTQGRYSNQPQHF.

This chain links TRBV5-1 with TRBJ2-1; 7 nucleotides match TRBD2. Losses at the gene ends were 3 bases for V and 7 bases for J; bases not matched to a gene: 10. The CDR3 has 15 residues. Germline V gives CDR1 SGHRS, CDR2 YFSETQ. The CDR3 DNA follows: TGCGCCAGCAGCTCCCTGGCGGGAGATATAAATGAGCAGTTCTTC. Amino acid sequence: CASSSLAGDINEQFF.

The chain recombines TRBV29-1 with TRBJ2-1; the match to TRBD1 covers 7 bases. The CDR3 contains 13 residues. Per the germline V gene, CDR1 is SQVTM and CDR2 is ANQGSEA. The ends lost 8 bases at V and 1 base at J; junction bases unmatched: 5. CDR3 protein: CSSGQYSYNEQFF. The CDR3 bases are TGCAGCTCGGGACAGTATTCCTACAATGAGCAGTTCTTC.

The CDR3 here is CASSQNRGDGYTF. The CDR3, as DNA: TGTGCCAGCAGCCAGAACAGGGGAGATGGCTACACCTTC. This chain connects TRBV11-1 to TRBJ1-2; 7 bases fit TRBD1. V lost 5 bases and J lost 6; bases outside the gene matches: 6. Germline CDR1 reads SGHAT; CDR2 reads FQDESV (reference sequence). This CDR3 comprises 13 residues.

This clone was seen a single time. This chain joins TRBV7-8 and TRBJ1-1; TRBD1 aligns across 10 bases. The CDR3 is made up of 18 amino acids. The V segment lost 6 bases and the J segment 1 base; nucleotides outside the gene matches: 14. The germline gives CDR1 SGHVS, CDR2 FQNEAQ. In DNA, the CDR3 is TGTGCCAGCAGATCTAGGACCGGGACAGGGGATGCGAACACTGAAGCTTTCTTT. Translation: CASRSRTGTGDANTEAFF.

CDR3 sequence reads: CAIRVSPGDLPDNEQFF. CDR3 bases: TGTGCCATCAGAGTGAGTCCTGGGGACCTCCCGGACAATGAGCAGTTCTTC. The chain has TRBV10-3 and TRBJ2-1; D could derive from TRBD1 or TRBD2 (5 bases each). Germline V CDR1 and CDR2: ENHRY, SYGVKD. The CDR3 covers 17 residues. V lost 6 bases and J lost 5, with 23 bases in between.

This clone was observed a single time. This CDR3 is CASSLAPRGGTGELFF. The CDR3, as DNA: TGTGCCAGCAGCTTGGCCCCCCGCGGGGGCACCGGGGAGCTGTTTTTT. The J gene is TRBJ2-2, the V gene TRBV5-6, with 7 bases matching TRBD2. V dropped 0 bases and J dropped 4; count of bases not matched to a gene: 6. CDR3 length: 16 amino acids. The germline gives CDR1 SGHDT, CDR2 YYEEEE.

The genes are TRBV11-2 and TRBJ1-2; 11 nucleotides line up with TRBD1. Trimming took 5 bases from V and 7 from J; bases not matched to a gene: 6. Germline V CDR1 and CDR2: SGHAT, FQNNGV. The CDR3 sequence is 14 residues long. Here the CDR3 reads CASSQEGTGGGYTF. CDR3 nucleotide sequence: TGTGCCAGCAGCCAAGAGGGGACAGGGGGTGGCTACACCTTC. Supplemented by reference TRBV11-2 and TRBJ1-2, the full variable domain reads EAGVAQSPRYKIIEKRQSVAFWCNPISGHATLYWYQQILGQGPKLLIQFQNNGVVDDSQLPKDRFSAERLKGVDSTLKIQPAKLEDSAVYLCASSQEGTGGGYTFGSGTRLTVV.

The chain links TRBV11-2 to TRBJ1-4; tentative D call: TRBD1 (6 bases). Trimming removed 3 bases from V and 6 bases from J, with 17 bases in between. Germline CDR1 is SGHAT and CDR2 is FQNNGV. The CDR3 length is 16 residues. In nucleotides, the CDR3 is TGTGCCAGCAGCTTCCTCGGGGGCCCGACCGATGAAAAACTGTTTTTT. It encodes CASSFLGGPTDEKLFF.

J is TRBJ2-3 and V is TRBV19, with 7 bases aligning to TRBD2. The CDR3 runs to 19 residues. CDR1 is LNHDA and CDR2 is SQIVND in the germline V gene (reference sequence). With 3 bases clipped from V and 1 base from J, the junction kept 16 bases outside the gene matches. In DNA, the CDR3 is TGTGCCAGTAGTATGTACGAAGCGGGGACTATACTTGGCACAGATACGCAGTATTTT. This gives the protein CASSMYEAGTILGTDTQYF.

The CDR3 protein is CAWSPQGRWDNEQFF. CDR3 coding DNA: TGTGCCTGGAGTCCCCAGGGCAGGTGGGACAATGAGCAGTTCTTC. This chain links TRBV30 with TRBJ2-1; D possibly corresponds to TRBD1 (5 bases). Germline values: CDR1 GTSNPN, CDR2 SVGIG (reference sequence). The V and J ends lost 2 bases and 5 bases respectively, with 16 bases between them. This CDR3 region has 15 residues. Looking up the rest from reference TRBV30 and TRBJ2-1 gives the full variable domain: SQTIHQWPATLVQPVGSPLSLECTVEGTSNPNLYWYRQAAGRGLQLLFYSVGIGQISSEVPQNLSASRPQDRQFILSSKKLLLSDSGFYLCAWSPQGRWDNEQFFGPGTRLTVL.

V and J are TRBV5-1 and TRBJ2-7; 10 positions match TRBD2. The CDR3 contains 17 residues. Trimming cost V 0 bases and J 2 bases; bases outside gene matches: 8. CDR1 and CDR2 (germline): SGHRS, YFSETQ. The CDR3 loop is CASSLELAGPLAYEQYF. CDR3 DNA sequence: TGCGCCAGCAGCTTGGAACTAGCGGGACCACTAGCCTACGAGCAGTACTTC. Full variable domain (remainder filled in from reference TRBV5-1 and TRBJ2-7): KAGVTQTPRYLIKTRGQQVTLSCSPISGHRSVSWYQQTPGQGLQFLFEYFSETQRNKGNFPGRFSGRQFSNSRSEMNVSTLELGDSALYLCASSLELAGPLAYEQYFGPGTRLTVT.

The chain is built from TRBV9 and TRBJ1-2; tentatively, D is TRBD1 (5 bases). The germline V gene has CDR1 SGDLS and CDR2 YYNGEE. The CDR3 has 13 residues. The V end was cut by 3 bases, the J end by 5 bases, with 11 bases between. The DNA for the CDR3 is TGTGCCAGCAGCGGACATGGGACGTATGGCTACACCTTC. This encodes CASSGHGTYGYTF.

J is TRBJ1-5 and V is TRBV5-8, with D possibly matching TRBD1 (5 bases). V was shortened by 2 bases and J by 7 bases, with 7 bases between the two germline ends. CDR1 and CDR2 from the germline V gene are SGHTS and YDEGEE. The CDR3 consists of 12 residues. The CDR3 region has the DNA TGTGCCAGCAGCTTAGAGGGGCAGCCCCAGCATTTT. This codes for CASSLEGQPQHF.

V and J are TRBV6-5 and TRBJ2-1; possible D gene TRBD2, 5 bases. V shed 0 bases and J shed 9 bases, with 15 bases lying between them. Germline CDR1 is MNHEY and CDR2 is SVGAGI. This CDR3 is 15 amino acids long. DNA for the CDR3: TGTGCCAGCAGTTACTCTCCTAGCATTTTTGGTGAGCAGTTCTTC. Residues: CASSYSPSIFGEQFF.

The CDR3 reads CASSEGKSTDTQYF. The CDR3 DNA reads TGTGCCAGCAGTGAGGGAAAGAGCACAGATACGCAGTATTTT. The rearrangement links TRBV25-1 to TRBJ2-3; unclear D gene. Germline values: CDR1 MGHDK, CDR2 SYGVNS. The CDR3 runs 14 residues. The V end lost 3 bases, the J end lost 0 bases, and 7 bases lay between the germline ends.

V usage is TRBV23-1 and J usage is TRBJ1-1; D remains unclear. TRBV23-1 is placed among ORFs of uncertain function. The CDR3 length is 13 residues. V was trimmed by 4 bases and J by 8 bases, leaving 14 bases between them. The CDR3, as DNA: TGCGCCAGCAGTCGAGACACCTTCAAGGAAGCTTTCTTT. The encoded protein is CASSRDTFKEAFF.